A single sample gave rise to the 9 T cell receptor beta chains below, sequenced in a study of cytomegalovirus exposure and HLA in healthy donors. The PCR had 60 Vbeta and 13 Jbeta primers. The repertoire was sequenced with immunoSEQ multiplex PCR; TCRdb's copy has only in-frame clones and lacks some. The sample contains 150,000 to 180,000 clones, 70% to 80% of which appear only once. The sample taken for sequencing was PBMCs. The receptors shown here come from a man in his thirties or forties in good health and CMV-seropositive.

The rearrangement uses TRBV7-9 and TRBJ2-5, with 12 nucleotides matching TRBD1. The CDR3 is made up of 14 amino acids. V was clipped by 6 bases and J by 7 bases; unmatched bases: 6. Germline values: CDR1 SEHNR, CDR2 FQNEAQ (reference sequence). CDR3 in DNA: TGTGCCAGCAGGGGGACAGGGGGCTTGGGGACCCAGTACTTC. Its translation is CASRGTGGLGTQYF.

This clone was seen a handful of times. The chain has TRBV5-4 and TRBJ1-2, with 10 positions matching TRBD1. Trimming at V came to 0 bases and at J to 4 bases, leaving 6 bases not matched to a gene. This CDR3 comprises 16 residues. Germline-derived CDR1 and CDR2 are SGHNT and YYREEE (reference sequence). The CDR3 coding sequence is TGTGCCAGCAGCTTGGGACAGGGGGCTTTTAGCTATGGCTACACCTTC. It translates to CASSLGQGAFSYGYTF.

This chain connects TRBV5-1 to TRBJ2-7, with 15 bases aligning to TRBD2. The V gene's germline CDR1 is SGHRS and CDR2 YFSETQ. The CDR3 totals 17 residues. The J segment lost 2 bases and the V segment lost 0 bases, leaving 3 bases of the junction unmatched. The CDR3 sequence is CASSLEGLAGGTYEQYF. In DNA form, the CDR3 reads TGCGCCAGCAGCTTGGAAGGACTAGCGGGAGGGACCTACGAGCAGTACTTC.

V usage is TRBV11-2 and J usage is TRBJ1-2; 8 nucleotides align to TRBD1. The germline gives CDR1 SGHAT, CDR2 FQNNGV. The CDR3 has 14 amino acids. The J segment lost 4 bases and the V segment lost 4 bases, leaving 5 bases of the junction unmatched. The CDR3 region has the DNA TGTGCCAGCAGCTCCGGACAGGGTGGCTATGGCTACACCTTC. It specifies CASSSGQGGYGYTF.

The chain employs TRBV6-1 and TRBJ1-5; tentatively, D is TRBD1 (6 bases). The CDR3 loop spans 16 amino acids. Germline V lookup: CDR1 MNHNS, CDR2 SASEGT. Trimming took 2 bases from V and 0 from J, leaving 11 bases between them. The CDR3 sequence is CASSERAGDSNQPQHF. CDR3 in DNA: TGTGCCAGCAGTGAAAGGGCAGGGGATAGCAATCAGCCCCAGCATTTT.

CDR3: CASSPDRPYEQYF. The CDR3 DNA reads as TGCGCCAGCAGCCCAGACAGGCCCTACGAGCAGTACTTC. The gene calls are TRBV5-1 and TRBJ2-5; weak D call: TRBD1 (6 bases). TRBJ2-7 matches the DNA end more closely, so the J call is doubtful. Per germline, CDR1 SGHRS and CDR2 YFSETQ. The CDR3 covers 13 residues.

The gene calls are TRBV7-9 and TRBJ2-7; D is perhaps TRBD1 (6 bases). This CDR3 has 15 residues. Germline V CDR1 and CDR2: SEHNR, FQNEAQ (reference sequence). The ends were cut back, 1 base at V and 2 bases at J, with 12 bases in the middle. The CDR3 sequence is CASSLDRAATYEQYF. The CDR3, as DNA: TGTGCCAGCAGCTTAGACAGGGCGGCAACCTACGAGCAGTACTTC.

The V and J genes are TRBV12-5 and TRBJ2-1; weak D call: TRBD1 (6 bases). The CDR3 contains 12 residues. Germline-derived CDR1 and CDR2 are LGHNT and FRNRAP. V gave up 4 bases and J gave up 7 bases, with 8 bases separating them. CDR3 sequence (DNA): TGTGCTAGTGGTTCTCAGGGGAATGAGCAGTTCTTC. It encodes CASGSQGNEQFF.

This clone has only one observation. This rearrangement joins TRBV5-1 to TRBJ1-4; 7 nucleotides align to TRBD1. This CDR3 is 17 amino acids long. Per the germline V gene, CDR1 is SGHRS and CDR2 is YFSETQ. J was trimmed by 7 bases and V by 3 bases; bases with no gene match: 15. The chain's CDR3 is CASSSGSRGQRVEKLFF. The CDR3 DNA sequence: TGCGCCAGCAGCTCCGGGAGTAGGGGACAGAGGGTTGAAAAACTGTTTTTT.